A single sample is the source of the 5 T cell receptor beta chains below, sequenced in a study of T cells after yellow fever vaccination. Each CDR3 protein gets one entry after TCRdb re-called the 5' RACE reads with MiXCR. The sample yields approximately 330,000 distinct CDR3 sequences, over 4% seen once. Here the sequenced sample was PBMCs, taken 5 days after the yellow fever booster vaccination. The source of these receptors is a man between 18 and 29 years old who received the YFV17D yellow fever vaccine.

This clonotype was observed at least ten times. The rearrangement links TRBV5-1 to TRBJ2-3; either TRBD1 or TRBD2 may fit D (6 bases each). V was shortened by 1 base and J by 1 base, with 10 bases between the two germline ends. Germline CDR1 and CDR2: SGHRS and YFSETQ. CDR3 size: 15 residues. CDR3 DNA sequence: TGCGCCAGCAGCTTGCCGGGGGCCGGCACAGATACGCAGTATTTT. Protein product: CASSLPGAGTDTQYF.

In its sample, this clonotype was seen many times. DNA for the CDR3: TGCGCCAGCAGCTTTGGGGGGTCCCCATGGAATGAAAAACTGTTTTTT. It yields the protein CASSFGGSPWNEKLFF. The genes are TRBV5-1 and TRBJ1-4, with TRBD1 as a possible D gene (5 bases). The CDR3 loop spans 16 amino acids. Per the germline V gene, CDR1 is SGHRS and CDR2 is YFSETQ. Trimming took 2 bases from V and 5 from J, leaving 16 bases between them.

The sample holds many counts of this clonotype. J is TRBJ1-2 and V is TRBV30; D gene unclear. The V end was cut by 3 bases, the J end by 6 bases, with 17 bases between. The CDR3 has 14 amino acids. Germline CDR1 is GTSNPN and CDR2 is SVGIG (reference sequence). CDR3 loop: CAWRGIPGPDGYTF. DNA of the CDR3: TGTGCCTGGAGGGGGATCCCGGGCCCGGATGGCTACACCTTC. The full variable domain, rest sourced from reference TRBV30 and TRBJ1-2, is SQTIHQWPATLVQPVGSPLSLECTVEGTSNPNLYWYRQAAGRGLQLLFYSVGIGQISSEVPQNLSASRPQDRQFILSSKKLLLSDSGFYLCAWRGIPGPDGYTFGSGTRLTVV.

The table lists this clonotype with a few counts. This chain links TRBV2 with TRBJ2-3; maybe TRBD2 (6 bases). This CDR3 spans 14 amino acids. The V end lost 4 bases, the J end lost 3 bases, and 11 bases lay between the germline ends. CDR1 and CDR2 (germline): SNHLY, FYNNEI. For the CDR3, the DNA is TGTGCCAGCAGTGCGATACTAGCAACAGATACGCAGTATTTT. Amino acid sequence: CASSAILATDTQYF.

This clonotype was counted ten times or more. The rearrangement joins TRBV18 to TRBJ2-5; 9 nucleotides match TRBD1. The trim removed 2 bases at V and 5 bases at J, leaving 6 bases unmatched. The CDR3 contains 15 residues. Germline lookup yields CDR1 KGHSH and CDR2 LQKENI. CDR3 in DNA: TGTGCCAGCTCACCAGGGACAGGGACTCGGGAGACCCAGTACTTC. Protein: CASSPGTGTRETQYF.